This T cell receptor beta chain was retrieved from a study of T cells in Graves' hyperthyroidism and ophthalmopathy. On this clonotype itself: Its antigen is not known.

RNA transcripts served as the template for amplifying TCR beta CDR3 regions. The TCR CDR3 was amplified in a first-round RT-PCR using the HTBI primer set. Using its own MiXCR run on the multiplex PCR reads, TCRdb lists one record per CDR3 protein. The table has hundreds of thousands of distinct CDR3 sequences, more than 15% seen once. Per germline, CDR1 SGHTS and CDR2 YDEGEE. This CDR3 is built from 13 residues. Trimming removed 3 bases from V and 13 bases from J; junction bases left unmatched: 11. Study-wide results and caveats: Most thyroid clonotypes expanded above 0.001 appeared in blood too.

Patients were aged 18 to 65, had disease duration under 2 months, and had newly diagnosed hyperthyroidism. This chain links TRBV5-8 with TRBJ1-2, with 8 bases lining up with TRBD1. This receptor was identified in a young woman with Graves' hyperthyroidism. The sequencing sample was made of blood. The CDR3 DNA sequence: TGTGCCAGCAGCTCTATCAGACAGGGGAGAAGCACCTTC. This codes for CASSSIRQGRSTF.